Sequencing of this TCR beta chain was carried out in a study of T cell responses to AZD1222 COVID-19 vaccine. Study results and limitations: Baseline antibody screening turned up just 6 or 7 seropositive AZD1222 recipients. Donors in the cohort were predominantly white British and more often female, and clonal diversity was possibly underestimated. Every sample of the repertoires postdated the peak T cell response.

Pooling covered second doses at about 4 or about 12 weeks. Deletions cut 6 bases from V and 0 bases from J, with 17 bases between. The CDR3 has 16 amino acids. About this clone itself: What it recognizes is unknown.

Profiled with immunoSEQ multiplex PCR; TCRdb holds only in-frame clones, not every one. The sample contains 150,000 or so clones, about 91% of which appear only once. The material sequenced was peripheral blood, taken 28 days after the second AZD1222 dose. The receptor comes from an adult who received the AZD1222 COVID-19 vaccine. J is TRBJ1-1 and V is TRBV23-1; possible D gene TRBD1, 5 bases. TRBV23-1 is assigned to the ORF class and has an uncertain function. The CDR3 is CASRPVGGSLNTEAFF. The CDR3 DNA reads as TGCGCCAGCAGGCCGGTGGGGGGATCCCTGAACACTGAAGCTTTCTTT.